The clone carrying this TCR beta chain has just one count. Germline V lookup: CDR1 SGHTA, CDR2 FQGNSA. V was cut by 0 bases and J by 7 bases, with 10 bases left in between. The CDR3 covers 14 residues. The sample belongs to a study of long-term antiretroviral therapy in people with HIV. The assay, immunoSEQ v3.0, was run at survey level. Libraries were prepared by immunoSEQ multiplex PCR; TCRdb keeps only in-frame clonotypes and omits some of them. The data show tens of thousands of clones, more than 85% seen once. The sequencing here drew on unsorted PBMCs, taken 5.3 years after starting antiretroviral therapy. The sequence was collected from a man aged 50 to 60 with HIV. V is TRBV7-2 and J is TRBJ1-5; D unclear. CDR3 DNA sequence: TGTGCCAGCAGCTTAGCAGCGACTCGCCAGCCCCAGCATTTT. Its translation: CASSLAATRQPQHF.